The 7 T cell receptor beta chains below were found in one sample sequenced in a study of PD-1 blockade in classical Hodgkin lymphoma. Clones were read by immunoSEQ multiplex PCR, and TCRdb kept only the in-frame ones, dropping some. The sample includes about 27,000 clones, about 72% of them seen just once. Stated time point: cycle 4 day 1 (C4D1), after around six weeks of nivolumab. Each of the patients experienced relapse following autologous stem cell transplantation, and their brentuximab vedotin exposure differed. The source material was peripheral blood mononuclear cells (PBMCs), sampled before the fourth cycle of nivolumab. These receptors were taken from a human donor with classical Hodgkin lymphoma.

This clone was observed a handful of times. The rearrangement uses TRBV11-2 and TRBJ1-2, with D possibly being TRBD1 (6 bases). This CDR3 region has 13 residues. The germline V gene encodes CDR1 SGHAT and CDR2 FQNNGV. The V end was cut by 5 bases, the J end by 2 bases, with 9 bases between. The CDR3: CASSGQWNYGYTF. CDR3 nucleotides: TGTGCCAGCAGCGGACAGTGGAACTATGGCTACACCTTC.

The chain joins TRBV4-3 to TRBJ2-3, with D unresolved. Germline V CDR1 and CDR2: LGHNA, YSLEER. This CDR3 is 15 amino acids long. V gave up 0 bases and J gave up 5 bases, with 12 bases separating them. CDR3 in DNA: TGCGCCAGCAGCCAAGACCTTGGTCACGGAGATACGCAGTATTTT. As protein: CASSQDLGHGDTQYF.

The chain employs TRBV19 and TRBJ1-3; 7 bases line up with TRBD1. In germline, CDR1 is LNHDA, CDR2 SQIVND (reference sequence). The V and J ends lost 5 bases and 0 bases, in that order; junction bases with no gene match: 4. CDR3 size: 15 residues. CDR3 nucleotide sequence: TGTGCCAGTAGTCCACAGGGGTCCTCTGGAAACACCATATATTTT. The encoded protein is CASSPQGSSGNTIYF.

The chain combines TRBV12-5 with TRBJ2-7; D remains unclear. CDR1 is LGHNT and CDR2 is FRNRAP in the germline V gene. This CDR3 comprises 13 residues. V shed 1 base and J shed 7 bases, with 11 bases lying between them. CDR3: CASGLESFGEQYF. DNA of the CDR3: TGTGCTAGTGGTTTGGAAAGCTTTGGGGAGCAGTACTTC.

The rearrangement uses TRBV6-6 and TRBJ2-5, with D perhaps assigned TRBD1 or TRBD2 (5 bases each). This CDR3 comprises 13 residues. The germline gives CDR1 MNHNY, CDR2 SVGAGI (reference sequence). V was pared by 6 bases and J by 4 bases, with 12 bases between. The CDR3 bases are TGTGCCAGCAGGGGGACGACCGGAGAGACCCAGTACTTC. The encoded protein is CASRGTTGETQYF.

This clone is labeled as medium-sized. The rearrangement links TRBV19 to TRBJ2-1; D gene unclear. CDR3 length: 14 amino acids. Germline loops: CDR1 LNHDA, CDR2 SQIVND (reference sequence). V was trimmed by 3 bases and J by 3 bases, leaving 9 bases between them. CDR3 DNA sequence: TGTGCCAGTAGTATCTGGGCAAACTACAATGAGCAGTTCTTC. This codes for CASSIWANYNEQFF. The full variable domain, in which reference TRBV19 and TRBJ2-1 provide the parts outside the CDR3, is DGGITQSPKYLFRKEGQNVTLSCEQNLNHDAMYWYRQDPGQGLRLIYYSQIVNDFQKGDIAEGYSVSREKKESFPLTVTSAQKNPTAFYLCASSIWANYNEQFFGPGTRLTVL.

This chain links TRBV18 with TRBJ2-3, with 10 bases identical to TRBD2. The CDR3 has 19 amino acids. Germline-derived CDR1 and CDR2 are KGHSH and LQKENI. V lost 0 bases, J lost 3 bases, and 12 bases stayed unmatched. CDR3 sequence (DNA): TGTGCCAGCTCACCACCTAGCGTTCGGGCTAGCGGGAGAACAGATACGCAGTATTTT. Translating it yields CASSPPSVRASGRTDTQYF.